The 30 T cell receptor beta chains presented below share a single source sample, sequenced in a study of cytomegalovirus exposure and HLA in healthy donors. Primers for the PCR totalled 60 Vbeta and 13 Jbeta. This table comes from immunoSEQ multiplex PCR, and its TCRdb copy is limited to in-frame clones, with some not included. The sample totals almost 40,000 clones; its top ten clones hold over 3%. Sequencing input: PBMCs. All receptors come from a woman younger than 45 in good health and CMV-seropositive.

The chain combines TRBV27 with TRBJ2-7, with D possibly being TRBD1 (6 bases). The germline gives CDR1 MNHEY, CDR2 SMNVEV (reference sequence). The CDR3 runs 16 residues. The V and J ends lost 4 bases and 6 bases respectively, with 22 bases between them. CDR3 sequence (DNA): TGTGCCAGCAGTTCCTCCCGAGGGGGACGGGATGTCGAGCAGTACTTC. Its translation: CASSSSRGGRDVEQYF.

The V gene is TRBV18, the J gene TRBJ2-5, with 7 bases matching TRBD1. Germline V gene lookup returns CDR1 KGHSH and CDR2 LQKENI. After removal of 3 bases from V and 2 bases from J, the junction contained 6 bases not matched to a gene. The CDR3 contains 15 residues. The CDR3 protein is CASSPPGQQQETQYF. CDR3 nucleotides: TGTGCCAGCTCACCGCCGGGACAGCAGCAAGAGACCCAGTACTTC.

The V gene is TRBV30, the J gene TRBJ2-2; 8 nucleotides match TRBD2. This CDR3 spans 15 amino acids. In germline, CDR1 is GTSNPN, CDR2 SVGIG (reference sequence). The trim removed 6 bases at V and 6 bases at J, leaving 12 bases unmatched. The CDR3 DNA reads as TGTGCCTGCCGAACGGGCGGGGGGCCCCCCGGGGAGCTGTTTTTT. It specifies CACRTGGGPPGELFF.

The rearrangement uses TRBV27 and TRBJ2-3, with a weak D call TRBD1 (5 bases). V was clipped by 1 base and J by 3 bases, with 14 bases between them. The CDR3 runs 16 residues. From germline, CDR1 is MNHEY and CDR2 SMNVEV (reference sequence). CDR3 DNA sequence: TGTGCCAGCAGTTTATTCCCAGGGATAGGGACAGATACGCAGTATTTT. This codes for CASSLFPGIGTDTQYF.

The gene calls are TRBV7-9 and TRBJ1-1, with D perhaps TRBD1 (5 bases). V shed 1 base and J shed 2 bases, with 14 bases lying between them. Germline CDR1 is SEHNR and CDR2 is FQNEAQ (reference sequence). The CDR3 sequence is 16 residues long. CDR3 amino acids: CASSLGLGGDNTEAFF. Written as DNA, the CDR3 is TGTGCCAGCAGCTTAGGATTAGGAGGGGACAACACTGAAGCTTTCTTT.

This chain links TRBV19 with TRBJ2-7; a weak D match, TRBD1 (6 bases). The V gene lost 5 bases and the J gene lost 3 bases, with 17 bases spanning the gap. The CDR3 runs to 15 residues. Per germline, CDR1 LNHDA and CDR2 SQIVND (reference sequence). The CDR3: CASSFGQSPLYEQYF. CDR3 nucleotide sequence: TGTGCCAGTAGTTTCGGACAGTCTCCCCTCTACGAGCAGTACTTC.

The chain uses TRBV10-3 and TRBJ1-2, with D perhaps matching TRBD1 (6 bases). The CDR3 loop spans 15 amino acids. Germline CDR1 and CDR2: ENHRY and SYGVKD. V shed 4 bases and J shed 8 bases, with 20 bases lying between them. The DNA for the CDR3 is TGTGCCATCAGTGGGTCCGAGACAGGCGGGTCCGGCTACACCTTC. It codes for CAISGSETGGSGYTF.

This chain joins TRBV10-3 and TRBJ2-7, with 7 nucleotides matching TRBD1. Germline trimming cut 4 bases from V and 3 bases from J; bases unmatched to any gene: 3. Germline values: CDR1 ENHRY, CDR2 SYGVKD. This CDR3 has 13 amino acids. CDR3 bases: TGTGCCATCAGTGTAGGGGACAGCTACGAGCAGTACTTC. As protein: CAISVGDSYEQYF.

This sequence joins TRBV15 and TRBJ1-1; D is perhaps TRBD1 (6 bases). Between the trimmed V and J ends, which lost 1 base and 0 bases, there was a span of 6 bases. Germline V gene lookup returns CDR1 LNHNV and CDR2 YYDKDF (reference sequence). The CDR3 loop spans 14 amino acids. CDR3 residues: CATSRGTVNTEAFF. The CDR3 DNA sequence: TGTGCCACCAGCAGAGGGACAGTGAACACTGAAGCTTTCTTT.

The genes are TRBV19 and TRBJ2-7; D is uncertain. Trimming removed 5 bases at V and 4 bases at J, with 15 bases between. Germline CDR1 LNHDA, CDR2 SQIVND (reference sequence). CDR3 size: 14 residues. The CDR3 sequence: CASSPSRNGYEQYF. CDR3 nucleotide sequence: TGTGCCAGTAGTCCTAGTCGGAATGGTTACGAGCAGTACTTC.

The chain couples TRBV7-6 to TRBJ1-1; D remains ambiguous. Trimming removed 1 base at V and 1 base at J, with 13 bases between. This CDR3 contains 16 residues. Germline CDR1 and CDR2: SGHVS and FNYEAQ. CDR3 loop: CASSLVGDPTNTEAFF. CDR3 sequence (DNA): TGTGCCAGCAGCTTAGTCGGGGATCCCACGAACACTGAAGCTTTCTTT.

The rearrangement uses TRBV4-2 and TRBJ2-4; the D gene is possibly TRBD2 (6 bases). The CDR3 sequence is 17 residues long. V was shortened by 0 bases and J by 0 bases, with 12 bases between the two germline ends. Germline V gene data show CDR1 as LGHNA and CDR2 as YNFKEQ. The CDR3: CASSQDTGLQAKNIQYF. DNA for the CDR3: TGTGCCAGCAGCCAAGATACGGGACTCCAAGCCAAAAACATTCAGTACTTC.

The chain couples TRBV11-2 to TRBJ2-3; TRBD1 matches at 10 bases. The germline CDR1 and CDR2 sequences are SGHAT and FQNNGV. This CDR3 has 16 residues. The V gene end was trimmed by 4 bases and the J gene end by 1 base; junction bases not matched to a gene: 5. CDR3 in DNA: TGTGCCAGCAGCTCGCTAGGGACAGGGGGCACAGATACGCAGTATTTT. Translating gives CASSSLGTGGTDTQYF.

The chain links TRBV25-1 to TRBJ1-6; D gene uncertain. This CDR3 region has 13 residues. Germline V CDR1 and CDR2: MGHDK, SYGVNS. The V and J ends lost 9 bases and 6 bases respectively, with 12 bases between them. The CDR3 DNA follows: TGTGCCAGTCGAGGGCGGCTTAATTCACCCCTCCACTTT. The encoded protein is CASRGRLNSPLHF.

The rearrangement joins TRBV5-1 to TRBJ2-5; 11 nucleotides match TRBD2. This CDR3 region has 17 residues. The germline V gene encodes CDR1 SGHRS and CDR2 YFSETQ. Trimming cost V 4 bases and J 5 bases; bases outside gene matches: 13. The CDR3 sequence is CASSLNGLAGGVETQYF. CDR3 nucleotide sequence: TGCGCCAGCAGCCTGAATGGTCTAGCGGGGGGCGTGGAGACCCAGTACTTC.

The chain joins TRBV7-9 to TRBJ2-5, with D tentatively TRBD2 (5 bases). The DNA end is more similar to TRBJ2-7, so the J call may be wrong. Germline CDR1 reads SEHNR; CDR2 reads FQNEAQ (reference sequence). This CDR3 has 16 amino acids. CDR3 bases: TGTGCCAGCAGCTTAAGCCTCGGGATAGGACCCTACGAGCAGTACTTC. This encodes CASSLSLGIGPYEQYF.

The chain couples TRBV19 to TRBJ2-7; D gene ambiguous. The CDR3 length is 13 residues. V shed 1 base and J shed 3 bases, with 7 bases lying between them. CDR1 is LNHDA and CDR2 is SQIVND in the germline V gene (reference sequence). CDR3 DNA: TGTGCCAGTAGTATAGGGAGCAGCTACGAGCAGTACTTC. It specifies CASSIGSSYEQYF.

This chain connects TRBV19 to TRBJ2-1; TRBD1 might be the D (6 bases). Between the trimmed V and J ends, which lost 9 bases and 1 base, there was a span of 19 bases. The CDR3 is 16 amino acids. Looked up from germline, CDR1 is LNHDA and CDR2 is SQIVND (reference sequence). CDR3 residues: CASQGWNVGSYNEQFF. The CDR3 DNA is TGTGCCAGCCAGGGGTGGAATGTTGGATCCTACAATGAGCAGTTCTTC.

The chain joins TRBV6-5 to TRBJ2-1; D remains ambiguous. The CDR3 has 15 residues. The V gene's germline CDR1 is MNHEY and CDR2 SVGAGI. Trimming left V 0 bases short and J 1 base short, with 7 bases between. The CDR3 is CASSYSALSYNEQFF. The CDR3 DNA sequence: TGTGCCAGCAGTTACTCGGCACTATCCTACAATGAGCAGTTCTTC.

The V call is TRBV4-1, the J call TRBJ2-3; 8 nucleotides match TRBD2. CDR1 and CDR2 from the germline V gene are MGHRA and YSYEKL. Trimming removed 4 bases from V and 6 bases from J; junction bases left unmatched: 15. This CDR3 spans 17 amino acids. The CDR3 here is CASSPYQLAERVDTQYF. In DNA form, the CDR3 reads TGCGCCAGCAGCCCCTATCAACTAGCGGAAAGGGTGGATACGCAGTATTTT.

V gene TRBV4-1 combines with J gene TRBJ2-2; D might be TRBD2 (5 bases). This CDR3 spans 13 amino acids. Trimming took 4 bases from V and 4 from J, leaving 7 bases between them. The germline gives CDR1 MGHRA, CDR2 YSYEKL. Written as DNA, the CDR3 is TGCGCCAGCAGCCCGCGGGTCACCGGGGAGCTGTTTTTT. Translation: CASSPRVTGELFF.

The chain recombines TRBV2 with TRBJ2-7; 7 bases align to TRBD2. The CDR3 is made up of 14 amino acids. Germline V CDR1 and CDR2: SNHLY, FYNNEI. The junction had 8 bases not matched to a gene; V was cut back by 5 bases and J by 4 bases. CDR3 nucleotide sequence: TGTGCCAGCAGTTCGGGACTACTGCCGTACGAGCAGTACTTC. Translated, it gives CASSSGLLPYEQYF.

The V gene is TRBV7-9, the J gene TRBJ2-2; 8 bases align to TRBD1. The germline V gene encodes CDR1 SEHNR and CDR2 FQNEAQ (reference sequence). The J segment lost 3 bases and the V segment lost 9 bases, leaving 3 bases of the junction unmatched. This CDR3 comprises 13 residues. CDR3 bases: TGTGCCAGGGGACAGGAATACACCGGGGAGCTGTTTTTT. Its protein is CARGQEYTGELFF.

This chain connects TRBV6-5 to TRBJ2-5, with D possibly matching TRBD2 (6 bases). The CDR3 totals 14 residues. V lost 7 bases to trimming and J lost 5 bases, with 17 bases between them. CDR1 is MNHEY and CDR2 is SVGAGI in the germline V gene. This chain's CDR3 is CASTRRDGGETQYF. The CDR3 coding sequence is TGTGCCAGCACGCGCCGAGATGGGGGGGAGACCCAGTACTTC.

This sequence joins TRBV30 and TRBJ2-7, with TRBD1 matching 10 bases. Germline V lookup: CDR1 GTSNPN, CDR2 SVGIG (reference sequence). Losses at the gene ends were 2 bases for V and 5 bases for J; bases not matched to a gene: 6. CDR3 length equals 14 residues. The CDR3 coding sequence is TGTGCCTGGAGTCAAGGGACAGGGGCCCACGAGCAGTACTTC. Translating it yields CAWSQGTGAHEQYF. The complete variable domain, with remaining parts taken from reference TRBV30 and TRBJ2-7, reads SQTIHQWPATLVQPVGSPLSLECTVEGTSNPNLYWYRQAAGRGLQLLFYSVGIGQISSEVPQNLSASRPQDRQFILSSKKLLLSDSGFYLCAWSQGTGAHEQYFGPGTRLTVT.

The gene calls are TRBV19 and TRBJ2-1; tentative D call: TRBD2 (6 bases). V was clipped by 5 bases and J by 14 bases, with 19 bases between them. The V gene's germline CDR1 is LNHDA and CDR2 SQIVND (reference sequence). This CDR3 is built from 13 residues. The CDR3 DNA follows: TGTGCCAGTAGTTGGTCCCCCCGGGACTTAAAGTTCTTC. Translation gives CASSWSPRDLKFF.

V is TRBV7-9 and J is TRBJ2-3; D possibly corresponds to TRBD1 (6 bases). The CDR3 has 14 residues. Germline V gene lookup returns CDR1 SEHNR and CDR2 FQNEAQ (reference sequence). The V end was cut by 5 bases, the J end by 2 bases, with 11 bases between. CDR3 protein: CASSPEGDTDTQYF. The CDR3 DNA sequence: TGTGCCAGCAGCCCAGAGGGGGACACAGATACGCAGTATTTT. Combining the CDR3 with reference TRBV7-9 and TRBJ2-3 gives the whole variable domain DTGVSQNPRHKITKRGQNVTFRCDPISEHNRLYWYRQTLGQGPEFLTYFQNEAQLEKSRLLSDRFSAERPKGSFSTLEIQRTEQGDSAMYLCASSPEGDTDTQYFGPGTRLTVL.

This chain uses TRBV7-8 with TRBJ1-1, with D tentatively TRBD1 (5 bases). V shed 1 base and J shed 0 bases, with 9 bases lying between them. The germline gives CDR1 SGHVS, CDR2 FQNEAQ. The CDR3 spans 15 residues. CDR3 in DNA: TGTGCCAGCAGCTTAGGGGGCAGATTGAACACTGAAGCTTTCTTT. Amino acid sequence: CASSLGGRLNTEAFF.

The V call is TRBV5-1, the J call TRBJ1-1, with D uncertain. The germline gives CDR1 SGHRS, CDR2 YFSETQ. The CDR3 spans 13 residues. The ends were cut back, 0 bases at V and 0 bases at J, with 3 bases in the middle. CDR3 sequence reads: CASSLVMNTEAFF. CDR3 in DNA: TGCGCCAGCAGCTTGGTTATGAACACTGAAGCTTTCTTT.

CDR3 amino acids: CASSSVTRNTEAFF. The CDR3 nucleotides are TGTGCCAGCAGTTCCGTCACAAGGAACACTGAAGCTTTCTTT. The genes are TRBV6-6 and TRBJ1-1; D gene uncertain. The ends were cut back, 4 bases at V and 1 base at J, with 10 bases in the middle. This CDR3 is built from 14 residues. CDR1 and CDR2 from the germline V gene are MNHNY and SVGAGI (reference sequence).